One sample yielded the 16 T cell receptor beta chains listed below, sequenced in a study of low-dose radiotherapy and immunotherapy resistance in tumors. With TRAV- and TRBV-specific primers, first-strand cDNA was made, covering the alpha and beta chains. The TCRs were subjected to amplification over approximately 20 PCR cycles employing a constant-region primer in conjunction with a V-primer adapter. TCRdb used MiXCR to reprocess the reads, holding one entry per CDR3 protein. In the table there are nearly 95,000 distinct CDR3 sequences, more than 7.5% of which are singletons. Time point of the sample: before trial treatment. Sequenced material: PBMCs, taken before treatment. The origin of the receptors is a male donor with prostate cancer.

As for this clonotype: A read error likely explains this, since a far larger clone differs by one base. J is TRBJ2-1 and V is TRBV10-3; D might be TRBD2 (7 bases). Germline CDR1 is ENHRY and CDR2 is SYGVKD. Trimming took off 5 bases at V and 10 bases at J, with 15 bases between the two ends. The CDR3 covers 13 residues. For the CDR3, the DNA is TGTGCCATCAGTTTACAGGGAGGGCACGAGCAGTTCTTC. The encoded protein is CAISLQGGHEQFF.

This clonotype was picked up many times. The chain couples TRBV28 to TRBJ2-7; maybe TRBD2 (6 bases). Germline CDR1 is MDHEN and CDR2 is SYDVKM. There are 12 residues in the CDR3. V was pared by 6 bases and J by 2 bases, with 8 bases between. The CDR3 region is CASRGLTYEQYF. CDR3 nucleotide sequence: TGTGCCAGCAGGGGACTCACCTACGAGCAGTACTTC.

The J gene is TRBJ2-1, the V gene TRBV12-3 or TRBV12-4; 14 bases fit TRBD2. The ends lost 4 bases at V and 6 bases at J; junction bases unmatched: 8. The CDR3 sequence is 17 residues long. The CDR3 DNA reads TGTGCCAGCAGTTCAATGACTAGCGGGAGGGGGCTCAATGAGCAGTTCTTC. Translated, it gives CASSSMTSGRGLNEQFF.

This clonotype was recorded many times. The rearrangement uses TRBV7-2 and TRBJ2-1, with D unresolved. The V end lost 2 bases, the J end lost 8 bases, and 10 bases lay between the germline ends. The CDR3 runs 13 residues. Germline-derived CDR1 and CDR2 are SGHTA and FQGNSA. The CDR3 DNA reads TGTGCCAGCAGCTTAAATCACGGCGATGAGCAGTTCTTC. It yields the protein CASSLNHGDEQFF.

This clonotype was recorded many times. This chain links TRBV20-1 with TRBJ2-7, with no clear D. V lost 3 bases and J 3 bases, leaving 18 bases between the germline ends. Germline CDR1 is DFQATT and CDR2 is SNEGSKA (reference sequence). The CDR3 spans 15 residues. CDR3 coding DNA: TGCAGTGCTAGTTCTCCTATAACTGCTAGCTACGAGCAGTACTTC. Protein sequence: CSASSPITASYEQYF.

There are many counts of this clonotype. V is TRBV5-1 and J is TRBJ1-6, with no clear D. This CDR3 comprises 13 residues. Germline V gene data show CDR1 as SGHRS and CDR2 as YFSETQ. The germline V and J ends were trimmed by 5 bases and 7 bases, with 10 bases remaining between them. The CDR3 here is CASRNVGNSPLHF. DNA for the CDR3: TGCGCCAGCAGAAACGTGGGGAATTCACCCCTCCACTTT.

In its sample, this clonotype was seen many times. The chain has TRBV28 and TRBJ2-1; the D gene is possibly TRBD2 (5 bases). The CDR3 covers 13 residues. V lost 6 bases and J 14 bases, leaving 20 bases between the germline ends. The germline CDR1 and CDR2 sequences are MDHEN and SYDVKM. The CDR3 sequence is CASSSPSDYSEFF. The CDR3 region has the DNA TGTGCCAGCAGCTCCCCCTCCGACTATTCGGAGTTCTTC. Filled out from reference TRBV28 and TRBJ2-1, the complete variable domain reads DVKVTQSSRYLVKRTGEKVFLECVQDMDHENMFWYRQDPGLGLRLIYFSYDVKMKEKGDIPEGYSVSREKKERFSLILESASTNQTSMYLCASSSPSDYSEFFGPGTRLTVL.

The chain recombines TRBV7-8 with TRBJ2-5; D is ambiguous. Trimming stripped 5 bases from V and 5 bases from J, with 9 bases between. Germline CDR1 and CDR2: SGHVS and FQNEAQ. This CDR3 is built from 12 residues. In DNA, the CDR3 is TGTGCCAGCAGCGTGGATCGGGAGACCCAGTACTTC. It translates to CASSVDRETQYF.

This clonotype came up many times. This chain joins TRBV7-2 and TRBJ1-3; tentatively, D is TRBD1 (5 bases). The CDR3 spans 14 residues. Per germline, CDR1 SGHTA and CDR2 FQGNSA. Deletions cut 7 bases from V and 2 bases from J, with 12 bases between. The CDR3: CASTLRVAGNTIYF. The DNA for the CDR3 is TGTGCCAGCACCCTCAGGGTTGCTGGAAACACCATATATTTT.

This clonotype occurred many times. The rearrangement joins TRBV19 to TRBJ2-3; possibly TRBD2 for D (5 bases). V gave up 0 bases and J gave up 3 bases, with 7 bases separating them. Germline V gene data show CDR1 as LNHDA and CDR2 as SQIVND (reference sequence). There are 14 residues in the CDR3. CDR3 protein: CASSIDVATDTQYF. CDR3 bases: TGTGCCAGTAGTATAGATGTAGCGACAGATACGCAGTATTTT.

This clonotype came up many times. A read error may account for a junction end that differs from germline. CDR3 amino acids: CVSRMTSDSYNEQFF. Written as DNA, the CDR3 is TGTGTCAGCAGGATGACTAGCGACTCCTACAATGAGCAGTTCTTC. The V call is TRBV12-3 or TRBV12-4, the J call TRBJ2-1; the match to TRBD2 covers 8 bases. This CDR3 is built from 15 residues.

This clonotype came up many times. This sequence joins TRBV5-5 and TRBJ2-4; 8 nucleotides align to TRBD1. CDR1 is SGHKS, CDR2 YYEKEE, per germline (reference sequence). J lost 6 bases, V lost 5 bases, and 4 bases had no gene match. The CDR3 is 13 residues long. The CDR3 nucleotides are TGTGCCAGCAGTCGGACAGGGTTAAACATTCAGTACTTC. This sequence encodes CASSRTGLNIQYF.

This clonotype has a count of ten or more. For the CDR3, the DNA is TGTGCCAGCAGCCTAACCACAGTGACTGGGGCCAACGTCCTGACTTTC. Translating gives CASSLTTVTGANVLTF. J is TRBJ2-6 and V is TRBV6-6, with no clear D. V was shortened by 6 bases and J by 2 bases, with 14 bases between the two germline ends. CDR3 length: 16 residues. From germline, CDR1 is MNHNY and CDR2 SVGAGI (reference sequence).

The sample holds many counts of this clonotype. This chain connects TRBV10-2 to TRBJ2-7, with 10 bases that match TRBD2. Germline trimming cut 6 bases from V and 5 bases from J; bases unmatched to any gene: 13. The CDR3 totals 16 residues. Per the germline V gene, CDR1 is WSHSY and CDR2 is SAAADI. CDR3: CASRPPTSGTPNEQYF. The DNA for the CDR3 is TGCGCCAGCAGGCCGCCTACTAGCGGGACGCCCAACGAGCAGTACTTC.

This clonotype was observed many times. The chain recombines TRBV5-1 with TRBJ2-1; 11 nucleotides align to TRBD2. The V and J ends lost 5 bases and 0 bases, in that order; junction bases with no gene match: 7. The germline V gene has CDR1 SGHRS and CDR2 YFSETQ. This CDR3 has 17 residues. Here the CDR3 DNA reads TGCGCCAGCAGTCGGCTAGCGGGGGGCAGCTCCTACAATGAGCAGTTCTTC. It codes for CASSRLAGGSSYNEQFF. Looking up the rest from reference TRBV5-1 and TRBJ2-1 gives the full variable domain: KAGVTQTPRYLIKTRGQQVTLSCSPISGHRSVSWYQQTPGQGLQFLFEYFSETQRNKGNFPGRFSGRQFSNSRSEMNVSTLELGDSALYLCASSRLAGGSSYNEQFFGPGTRLTVL.

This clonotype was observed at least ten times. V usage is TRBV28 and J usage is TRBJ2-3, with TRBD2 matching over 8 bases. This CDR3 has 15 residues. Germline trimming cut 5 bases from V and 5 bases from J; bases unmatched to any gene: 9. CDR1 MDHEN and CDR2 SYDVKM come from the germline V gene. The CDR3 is CASSRERESGDTQYF. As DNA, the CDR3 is TGTGCCAGCAGTCGGGAGCGGGAGTCAGGAGATACGCAGTATTTT.